The rows below give T cell receptor beta chains drawn from one sample of a study of T cell responses to AZD1222 COVID-19 vaccine. Profiling relied on immunoSEQ multiplex PCR, and the TCRdb table lists in-frame clones only, not all of them. The repertoire holds 150,000 to 200,000 clones, with around 90% as singletons. This material consisted of peripheral blood, taken 28 days after the second AZD1222 dose. These receptors were taken from an adult who received the AZD1222 COVID-19 vaccine. CDR3s include the opening cysteine and the closing phenylalanine or tryptophan. Fields, in order: V gene, clone size, D gene, J gene, CDR3 protein, CDR3 DNA. A D gene is named only where the DNA matches it firmly. Clone size is not always given. Where it is, it says once, few, many or a class for expanded clones.

V gene: TRBV15; clone size: .; D gene: TRBD2; J gene: TRBJ2-1; CDR3 protein: CATSRLVAGGSSYNEQFF; CDR3 DNA: TGTGCCACCAGCAGACTAGTTGCGGGAGGTAGCTCCTACAATGAGCAGTTCTTC
V gene: TRBV6-4; clone size: once; D gene: .; J gene: TRBJ2-7; CDR3 protein: CASSDIGGYEQYF; CDR3 DNA: TGTGCCAGCAGTGACATAGGGGGGTACGAGCAGTACTTC
V gene: TRBV7-9; clone size: .; D gene: .; J gene: TRBJ2-7; CDR3 protein: CASSLSPSERASYEQYF; CDR3 DNA: TGTGCCAGCAGCTTATCTCCGTCAGAGCGTGCCTCCTACGAGCAGTACTTC
V gene: TRBV10-3; clone size: .; D gene: TRBD2; J gene: TRBJ2-1; CDR3 protein: CAISDLQRESLLRFF; CDR3 DNA: TGTGCCATCAGTGACCTCCAGCGGGAGTCACTCCTTCGGTTCTTC
V gene: TRBV6-5; clone size: .; D gene: TRBD2; J gene: TRBJ2-1; CDR3 protein: CASTATSGRAEFF; CDR3 DNA: TGTGCCAGCACCGCGACTAGCGGGAGGGCCGAGTTCTTC
V gene: TRBV6-6; clone size: .; D gene: .; J gene: TRBJ1-6; CDR3 protein: CASSPRRGVSSSYNSPLHF; CDR3 DNA: TGTGCCAGCAGTCCACGGCGGGGGGTCTCGAGCTCCTATAATTCACCCCTCCACTTT
V gene: TRBV28; clone size: .; D gene: TRBD1; J gene: TRBJ1-4; CDR3 protein: CASSLTGVATNEKLFF; CDR3 DNA: TGTGCCAGCAGTTTGACAGGGGTTGCAACTAATGAAAAACTGTTTTTT
V gene: TRBV28; clone size: .; D gene: .; J gene: TRBJ1-5; CDR3 protein: CASSSYPQGSGQPQHF; CDR3 DNA: TGTGCCAGCAGTTCCTACCCACAGGGATCGGGTCAGCCCCAGCATTTT
V gene: TRBV10-1; clone size: .; D gene: .; J gene: TRBJ2-3; CDR3 protein: CASSEFPASVTDTQYF; CDR3 DNA: TGCGCCAGCAGTGAGTTCCCCGCTAGCGTGACAGATACGCAGTATTTT
V gene: TRBV12-3/TRBV12-4; clone size: .; D gene: .; J gene: TRBJ1-5; CDR3 protein: CASSFQRPQPQHF; CDR3 DNA: TGTGCCAGCAGTTTTCAGCGCCCTCAGCCCCAGCATTTT
V gene: TRBV19; clone size: .; D gene: TRBD2; J gene: TRBJ2-1; CDR3 protein: CASSILASGINEQFF; CDR3 DNA: TGTGCCAGTAGTATATTGGCTAGCGGGATCAATGAGCAGTTCTTC
V gene: TRBV6-4; clone size: .; D gene: .; J gene: TRBJ1-5; CDR3 protein: CASSEGMNQPQHF; CDR3 DNA: TGTGCCAGCAGTGAAGGGATGAATCAGCCCCAGCATTTT
V gene: TRBV2; clone size: .; D gene: .; J gene: TRBJ2-1; CDR3 protein: CASSEQSVGGPYNEQFF; CDR3 DNA: TGTGCCAGCAGTGAACAGTCGGTGGGCGGCCCTTACAATGAGCAGTTCTTC
V gene: TRBV5-1; clone size: .; D gene: TRBD1; J gene: TRBJ2-1; CDR3 protein: CASSNRGHEQFF; CDR3 DNA: TGCGCCAGCAGCAACAGGGGGCATGAGCAGTTCTTC
V gene: TRBV7-2; clone size: .; D gene: .; J gene: TRBJ1-1; CDR3 protein: CASRQGVTEAFF; CDR3 DNA: TGTGCCAGCCGCCAAGGGGTCACTGAAGCTTTCTTT
V gene: TRBV18; clone size: .; D gene: TRBD1; J gene: TRBJ2-7; CDR3 protein: CASSPPGGYEQYF; CDR3 DNA: TGTGCCAGCTCACCCCCAGGGGGCTACGAGCAGTACTTC
V gene: TRBV7-9; clone size: .; D gene: TRBD2; J gene: TRBJ2-7; CDR3 protein: CASSLAGGTSYEQYF; CDR3 DNA: TGTGCCAGCAGCTTAGCGGGGGGGACTAGCTACGAGCAGTACTTC
V gene: TRBV7-2; clone size: .; D gene: .; J gene: TRBJ1-1; CDR3 protein: CASSLLNTEAFF; CDR3 DNA: TGTGCCAGCAGCTTACTGAACACTGAAGCTTTCTTT